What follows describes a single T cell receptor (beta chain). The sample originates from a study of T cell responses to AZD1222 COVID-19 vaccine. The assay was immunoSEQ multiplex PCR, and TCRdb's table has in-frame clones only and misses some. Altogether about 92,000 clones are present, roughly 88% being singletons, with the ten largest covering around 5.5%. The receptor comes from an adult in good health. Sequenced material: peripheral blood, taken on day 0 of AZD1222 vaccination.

CDR3 amino acids: CATSGGQGAGDEQYF. DNA for the CDR3: TGTGCCACCAGCGGGGGGCAGGGGGCCGGGGACGAGCAGTACTTC. This chain joins TRBV24-1 and TRBJ2-7; weak D call: TRBD1 (8 bases). V was pared by 7 bases and J by 5 bases, with 20 bases between. Germline loops: CDR1 KGHDR, CDR2 SFDVKD. The CDR3 is made up of 15 amino acids.